This is a list of T cell receptor beta chains from one sample in a study of T cell responses to AZD1222 COVID-19 vaccine. TCRdb keeps only in-frame clones here, not all; method: immunoSEQ multiplex PCR. The repertoire holds 100,000 to 110,000 clones, with around 90% as singletons. The material was peripheral blood, obtained on day 0 of AZD1222 vaccination. All receptors derive from an adult in good health. CDR3s include the opening cysteine and the closing phenylalanine or tryptophan. The D gene is left open where the match is weak. Not every row has a clone size; where given, it reads once, few, many or a size class.

D,size,length,V,J,CDR3,DNA
TRBD1,once,15,TRBV24-1,TRBJ1-4,CATSESGTGDEKLFF,TGTGCCACCAGTGAATCCGGGACAGGGGATGAAAAACTGTTTTTT
TRBD1,-,15,TRBV15,TRBJ1-5,CATSRDRTGGQPQHF,TGTGCCACCAGCAGAGATCGGACAGGGGGGCAGCCCCAGCATTTT
-,-,14,TRBV27,TRBJ1-6,CASSLGTGQSPLHF,TGTGCCAGCAGTTTAGGGACCGGGCAATCACCCCTCCACTTT
-,once,11,TRBV6-5,TRBJ2-1,CASSYRSEQFF,TGTGCCAGCAGTTATCGCTCTGAGCAGTTCTTC
-,-,11,TRBV5-5,TRBJ2-7,CASRSGGEQYF,TGTGCCAGCAGGTCTGGAGGAGAGCAGTACTTC
-,-,14,TRBV2,TRBJ1-4,CASTRDMGRGKLFF,TGTGCCAGCACCCGCGACATGGGGCGTGGGAAACTGTTTTTT
-,-,15,TRBV6-1,TRBJ2-5,CASSEGIADWETQYF,TGTGCCAGCAGTGAGGGAATAGCGGACTGGGAGACCCAGTACTTC
-,-,13,TRBV27,TRBJ1-5,CASSWTGNQPQHF,TGTGCCAGCAGTTGGACAGGCAATCAGCCCCAGCATTTT
TRBD2,-,18,TRBV3-1/TRBV3-2,TRBJ2-3,CASSPGTSGVTSTDTQYF,TGTGCCAGCAGCCCCGGGACTAGCGGAGTAACTAGCACAGATACGCAGTATTTT
TRBD1,-,15,TRBV24-1,TRBJ2-5,CATSPGQGWGETQYF,TGTGCCACCAGCCCCGGACAGGGATGGGGAGAGACCCAGTACTTC
TRBD2,once,16,TRBV19,TRBJ2-7,CASTRTSSGTPHEQYF,TGTGCCAGTACCCGTACCTCTAGCGGGACCCCCCACGAGCAGTACTTC
-,-,11,TRBV29-1,TRBJ2-2,CSVRVSGELFF,TGCAGCGTCCGCGTATCCGGGGAGCTGTTTTTT
-,-,14,TRBV27,TRBJ2-7,CASSLSFPSYEQYF,TGTGCCAGCAGTTTATCGTTTCCATCCTACGAGCAGTACTTC
TRBD1,once,14,TRBV27,TRBJ1-2,CASRDRGHRYGYTF,TGTGCCAGCAGGGACAGGGGGCATAGGTATGGCTACACCTTC
TRBD1,-,15,TRBV11-2,TRBJ1-1,CASSPSQGVGTEAFF,TGTGCCAGCAGCCCTTCACAGGGGGTGGGCACTGAAGCTTTCTTT
-,-,13,TRBV28,TRBJ1-1,CASSLRKNTEAFF,TGTGCCAGCAGTTTACGGAAGAACACTGAAGCTTTCTTT
TRBD1,-,13,TRBV28,TRBJ1-1,CASRLTRTGPAFF,TGTGCCAGCAGGCTGACCCGGACAGGGCCAGCTTTCTTT
TRBD1,-,15,TRBV27,TRBJ1-4,CASSSDRGRVEKLFF,TGTGCCAGCAGTTCCGACAGGGGTAGAGTTGAAAAACTGTTTTTT
TRBD2,-,15,TRBV15,TRBJ2-7,CATSHRTSGRPEQYF,TGTGCCACCAGCCATCGGACTAGCGGGAGGCCCGAGCAGTACTTC
-,-,10,TRBV6-5,TRBJ1-1,CASKRAEAFF,TGTGCCAGCAAAAGGGCTGAAGCTTTCTTT
TRBD2,-,16,TRBV19,TRBJ2-3,CASSIWEGGRTDTQYF,TGTGCCAGTAGTATATGGGAGGGAGGCCGCACAGATACGCAGTATTTT
TRBD1,-,15,TRBV5-4,TRBJ1-2,CASSSRTGGLYGYTF,TGTGCCAGCAGCTCCCGGACAGGGGGCCTGTATGGCTACACCTTC
-,-,15,TRBV7-9,TRBJ2-3,CASSFTGGRADTQYF,TGTGCCAGCAGCTTCACGGGGGGCAGGGCAGATACGCAGTATTTT
TRBD2,-,15,TRBV27,TRBJ2-7,CASSFRGLAGREQYF,TGTGCCAGCAGTTTCCGCGGACTAGCGGGGCGAGAGCAGTACTTC
-,once,13,TRBV29-1,TRBJ1-2,CSVDAGGGYGYTF,TGCAGCGTTGACGCGGGCGGGGGCTATGGCTACACCTTC
TRBD1,-,17,TRBV5-8,TRBJ1-4,CASSLDTGGQGDEKLFF,TGTGCCAGCAGCTTGGATACCGGGGGACAGGGAGATGAAAAACTGTTTTTT
TRBD1,-,16,TRBV7-2,TRBJ2-1,CASSLPDRVINQEQFF,TGTGCCAGCAGCCTACCGGACAGGGTAATTAATCAAGAGCAGTTCTTC
-,once,13,TRBV5-1,TRBJ1-1,CASSPGDNTEAFF,TGCGCCAGCAGCCCAGGAGACAACACTGAAGCTTTCTTT
-,few,16,TRBV14,TRBJ1-1,CASSHRDLRQNTEAFF,TGTGCCAGCAGCCATAGGGACCTACGCCAGAACACTGAAGCTTTCTTT
TRBD1,-,16,TRBV28,TRBJ1-6,CASSFPAGTANSPLHF,TGTGCCAGCAGTTTCCCAGCCGGGACAGCGAATTCACCCCTCCACTTT
-,-,14,TRBV4-1,TRBJ2-1,CASSQESGVNEQFF,TGCGCCAGCAGCCAAGAATCCGGGGTCAATGAGCAGTTCTTC
TRBD1,-,14,TRBV28,TRBJ2-3,CASSFGTGVDTQYF,TGTGCCAGCAGTTTCGGGACAGGGGTTGATACGCAGTATTTT
-,-,15,TRBV14,TRBJ2-1,CASSRPTAGYNEQFF,TGTGCCAGCAGCCGACCCACCGCGGGTTACAATGAGCAGTTCTTC
-,-,13,TRBV15,TRBJ1-1,CATSRDTNTEAFF,TGTGCCACCAGCAGAGACACTAACACTGAAGCTTTCTTT
-,-,14,TRBV5-1,TRBJ2-7,CASSLQAQTYEQYF,TGCGCCAGCAGCTTGCAGGCGCAGACCTACGAGCAGTACTTC
-,few,11,TRBV28,TRBJ2-5,CASSLLETQYF,TGTGCCAGCAGTTTATTAGAGACCCAGTACTTC
TRBD2,-,17,TRBV5-1,TRBJ2-1,CASSSGIKAGAVGEQFF,TGCGCCAGCAGCTCCGGAATAAAAGCGGGAGCCGTGGGGGAGCAGTTCTTC
-,-,16,TRBV11-2,TRBJ1-6,CASSLFRSSYNSPLHF,TGTGCCAGCAGCTTATTCCGTAGCTCCTATAATTCACCCCTCCACTTT
TRBD1,once,14,TRBV19,TRBJ2-3,CASRAGQGTDTQYF,TGTGCCAGTAGAGCAGGACAGGGAACAGATACGCAGTATTTT
TRBD2,-,22,TRBV28,TRBJ2-2,CASSLYFWVRLAGTRNTGELFF,TGTGCCAGCAGTTTATATTTTTGGGTAAGACTAGCGGGCACCAGGAACACCGGGGAGCTGTTTTTT
TRBD2,-,15,TRBV27,TRBJ2-7,CASRTLATKTYEQYF,TGTGCCAGCAGAACACTAGCGACCAAGACCTACGAGCAGTACTTC
-,-,13,TRBV6-5,TRBJ1-1,CASSYWDKAEAFF,TGTGCCAGCAGTTACTGGGACAAGGCTGAAGCTTTCTTT
-,-,14,TRBV7-3,TRBJ1-1,CASSLPGQKSEAFF,TGTGCCAGCAGCTTACCGGGACAAAAATCTGAAGCTTTCTTT
-,-,13,TRBV6-5,TRBJ1-4,CASRKADGEKLFF,TGTGCCAGCAGGAAAGCCGACGGAGAAAAACTGTTTTTT
-,-,17,TRBV6-4,TRBJ2-1,CASSKYPSDSSYNEQFF,TGTGCCAGCAGCAAATACCCTAGTGACAGCTCCTACAATGAGCAGTTCTTC
TRBD1,-,17,TRBV9,TRBJ1-1,CASSVGTGANMNTEAFF,TGTGCCAGCAGCGTCGGCACAGGGGCGAACATGAACACTGAAGCTTTCTTT
TRBD1,-,16,TRBV10-2,TRBJ1-2,CASSGSRQGSEEGYTF,TGCGCCAGCAGTGGGTCCAGACAGGGTTCGGAGGAAGGCTACACCTTC
-,-,13,TRBV6-1,TRBJ1-5,CASSEAWYQPQHF,TGTGCCAGCAGTGAAGCTTGGTATCAGCCCCAGCATTTT
-,-,16,TRBV7-2,TRBJ1-6,CASSLALVQDNSPLHF,TGTGCCAGCAGCTTAGCGCTGGTTCAGGATAATTCACCCCTCCACTTT
-,-,15,TRBV19,TRBJ2-1,CASSPARQFYNEQFF,TGTGCCAGTAGCCCTGCCAGACAGTTTTACAATGAGCAGTTCTTC
-,-,14,TRBV7-9,TRBJ2-7,CASSLPTGIYEQYF,TGTGCCAGCAGCTTACCCACCGGGATCTACGAGCAGTACTTC
TRBD1,-,15,TRBV9,TRBJ2-1,CASQPTGGVGNEQFF,TGTGCCAGCCAACCTACAGGGGGAGTAGGCAATGAGCAGTTCTTC
-,-,13,TRBV5-5,TRBJ1-5,CASSLALEQPQHF,TGTGCCAGCAGCTTGGCTTTGGAGCAGCCCCAGCATTTT
-,-,16,TRBV30,TRBJ2-5,CAWSGLMGGREETQYF,TGTGCCTGGAGTGGGCTTATGGGGGGAAGGGAGGAGACCCAGTACTTC
TRBD2,-,16,TRBV4-2,TRBJ2-1,CASSPSSSGAVNEQFF,TGTGCCAGCAGCCCTTCCTCTAGCGGGGCCGTGAATGAGCAGTTCTTC